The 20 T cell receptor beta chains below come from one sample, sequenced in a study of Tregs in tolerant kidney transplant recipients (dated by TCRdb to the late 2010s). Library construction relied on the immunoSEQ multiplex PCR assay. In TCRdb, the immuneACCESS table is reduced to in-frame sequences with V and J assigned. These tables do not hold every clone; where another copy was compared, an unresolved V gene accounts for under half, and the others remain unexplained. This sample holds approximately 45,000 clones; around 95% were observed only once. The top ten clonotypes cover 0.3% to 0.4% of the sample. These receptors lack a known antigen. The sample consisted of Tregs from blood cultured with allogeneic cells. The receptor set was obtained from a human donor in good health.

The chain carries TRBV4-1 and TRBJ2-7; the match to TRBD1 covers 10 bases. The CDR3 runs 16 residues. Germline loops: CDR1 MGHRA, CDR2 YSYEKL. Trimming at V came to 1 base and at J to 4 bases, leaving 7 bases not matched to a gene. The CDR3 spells CASSQGRDRGRYEQYF. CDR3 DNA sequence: TGCGCCAGCAGCCAAGGTCGGGACAGGGGCAGATACGAGCAGTACTTC.

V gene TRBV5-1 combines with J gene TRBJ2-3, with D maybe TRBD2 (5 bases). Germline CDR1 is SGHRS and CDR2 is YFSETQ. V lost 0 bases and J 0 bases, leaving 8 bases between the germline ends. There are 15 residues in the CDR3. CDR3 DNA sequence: TGCGCCAGCAGCTTGGGCCCGGGGAGCACAGATACGCAGTATTTT. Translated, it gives CASSLGPGSTDTQYF.

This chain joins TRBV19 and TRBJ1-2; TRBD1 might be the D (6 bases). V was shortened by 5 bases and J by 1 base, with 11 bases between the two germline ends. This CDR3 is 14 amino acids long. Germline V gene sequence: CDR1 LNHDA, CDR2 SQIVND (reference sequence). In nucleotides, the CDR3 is TGTGCCAGTAGTCTGGACAGCGTTAACTATGGCTACACCTTC. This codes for CASSLDSVNYGYTF.

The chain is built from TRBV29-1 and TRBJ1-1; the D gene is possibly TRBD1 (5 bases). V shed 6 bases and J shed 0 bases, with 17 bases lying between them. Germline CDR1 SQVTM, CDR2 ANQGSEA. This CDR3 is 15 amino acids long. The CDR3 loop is CSVRPDIVVNTEAFF. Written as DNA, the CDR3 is TGCAGCGTGCGACCGGACATAGTGGTGAACACTGAAGCTTTCTTT.

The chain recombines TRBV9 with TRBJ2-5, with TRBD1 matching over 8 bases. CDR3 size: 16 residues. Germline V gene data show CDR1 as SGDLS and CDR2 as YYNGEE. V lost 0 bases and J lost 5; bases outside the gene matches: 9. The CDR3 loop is CASSVELGRGLETQYF. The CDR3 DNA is TGTGCCAGCAGCGTAGAACTGGGCAGGGGGCTTGAGACCCAGTACTTC.

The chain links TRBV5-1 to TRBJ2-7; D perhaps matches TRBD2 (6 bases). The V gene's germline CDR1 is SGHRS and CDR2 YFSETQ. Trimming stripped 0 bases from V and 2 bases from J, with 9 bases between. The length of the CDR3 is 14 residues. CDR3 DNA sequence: TGCGCCAGCAGCTTGGGCCCGGGGGCCTACGAGCAGTACTTC. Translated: CASSLGPGAYEQYF.

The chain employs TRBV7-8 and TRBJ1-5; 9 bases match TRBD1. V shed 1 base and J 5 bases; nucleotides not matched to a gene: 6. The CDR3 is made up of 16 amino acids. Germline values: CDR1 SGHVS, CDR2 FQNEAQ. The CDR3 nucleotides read TGTGCCAGCAGCTTAGTCACAGGGGGCTTCGATCAGCCCCAGCATTTT. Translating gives CASSLVTGGFDQPQHF.

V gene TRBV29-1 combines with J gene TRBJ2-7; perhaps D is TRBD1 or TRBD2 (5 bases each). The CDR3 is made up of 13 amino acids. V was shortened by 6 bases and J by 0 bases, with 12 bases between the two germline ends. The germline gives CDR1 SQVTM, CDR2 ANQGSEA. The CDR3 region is CSVPGTYSYEQYF. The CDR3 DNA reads TGCAGCGTCCCCGGGACGTACTCCTACGAGCAGTACTTC.

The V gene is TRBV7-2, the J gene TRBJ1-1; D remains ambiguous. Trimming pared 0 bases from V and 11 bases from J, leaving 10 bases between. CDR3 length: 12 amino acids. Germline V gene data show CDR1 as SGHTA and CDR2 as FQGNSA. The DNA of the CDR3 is TGTGCCAGCAGCTTAGCATCCCACGGGGCTTTCTTT. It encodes CASSLASHGAFF.

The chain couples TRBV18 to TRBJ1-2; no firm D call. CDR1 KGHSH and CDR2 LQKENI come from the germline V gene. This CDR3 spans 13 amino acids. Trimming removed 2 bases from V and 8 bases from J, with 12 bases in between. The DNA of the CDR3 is TGTGCCAGCTCACCAGGAGGGCCGGGCGGCTACACCTTC. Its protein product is CASSPGGPGGYTF.

CDR3 residues: CASSLSGGPYTDTQYF. The CDR3 nucleotides are TGTGCCAGCAGCCTTAGCGGGGGGCCATACACAGATACGCAGTATTTT. V gene TRBV7-9 combines with J gene TRBJ2-3, with 10 bases fitting TRBD2. The CDR3 sequence is 16 residues long. CDR1 and CDR2 (germline): SEHNR, FQNEAQ (reference sequence). V lost 5 bases and J lost 2; bases outside the gene matches: 7.

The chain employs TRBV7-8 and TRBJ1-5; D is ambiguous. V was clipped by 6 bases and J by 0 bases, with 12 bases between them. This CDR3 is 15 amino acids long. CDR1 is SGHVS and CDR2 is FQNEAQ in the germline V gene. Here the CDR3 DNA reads TGTGCCAGCAGTCGAAGGAGTTATAGCAATCAGCCCCAGCATTTT. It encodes CASSRRSYSNQPQHF.

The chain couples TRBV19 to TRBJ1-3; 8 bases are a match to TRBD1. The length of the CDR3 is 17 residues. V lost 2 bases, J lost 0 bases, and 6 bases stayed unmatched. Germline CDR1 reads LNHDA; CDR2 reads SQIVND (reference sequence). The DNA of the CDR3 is TGTGCCAGTAGTATACGGGGGACAGGCGGCTCTGGAAACACCATATATTTT. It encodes CASSIRGTGGSGNTIYF.

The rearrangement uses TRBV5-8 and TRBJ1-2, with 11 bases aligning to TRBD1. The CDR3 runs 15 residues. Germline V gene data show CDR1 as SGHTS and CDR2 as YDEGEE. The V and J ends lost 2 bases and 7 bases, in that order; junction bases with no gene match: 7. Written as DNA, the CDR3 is TGTGCCAGCAGCTTCCAGGACAGGGGGCTTCTTGGCTACACCTTC. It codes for CASSFQDRGLLGYTF.

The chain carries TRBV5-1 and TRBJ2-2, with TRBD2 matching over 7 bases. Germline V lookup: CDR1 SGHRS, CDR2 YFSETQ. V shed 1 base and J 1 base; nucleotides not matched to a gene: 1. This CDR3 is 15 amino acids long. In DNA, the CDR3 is TGCGCCAGCAGCTTGCCTAGCGGGAACACCGGGGAGCTGTTTTTT. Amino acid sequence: CASSLPSGNTGELFF.

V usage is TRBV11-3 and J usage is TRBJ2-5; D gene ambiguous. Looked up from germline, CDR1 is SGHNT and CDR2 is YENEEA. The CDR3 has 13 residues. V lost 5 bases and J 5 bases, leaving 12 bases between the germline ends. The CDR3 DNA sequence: TGTGCCAGCAGCACCCACGCGGAGGAGACCCAGTACTTC. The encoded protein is CASSTHAEETQYF.

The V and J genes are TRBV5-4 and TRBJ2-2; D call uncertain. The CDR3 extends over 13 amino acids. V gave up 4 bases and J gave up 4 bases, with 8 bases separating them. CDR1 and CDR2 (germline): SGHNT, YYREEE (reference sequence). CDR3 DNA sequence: TGTGCCAGCAGCGCCTCTTTCACCGGGGAGCTGTTTTTT. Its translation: CASSASFTGELFF.

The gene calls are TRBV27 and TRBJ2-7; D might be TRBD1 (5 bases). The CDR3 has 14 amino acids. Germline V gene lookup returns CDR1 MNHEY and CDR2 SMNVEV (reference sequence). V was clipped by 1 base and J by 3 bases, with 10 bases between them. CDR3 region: CASSLWQGFYEQYF. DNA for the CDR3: TGTGCCAGCAGTTTATGGCAGGGTTTCTACGAGCAGTACTTC.

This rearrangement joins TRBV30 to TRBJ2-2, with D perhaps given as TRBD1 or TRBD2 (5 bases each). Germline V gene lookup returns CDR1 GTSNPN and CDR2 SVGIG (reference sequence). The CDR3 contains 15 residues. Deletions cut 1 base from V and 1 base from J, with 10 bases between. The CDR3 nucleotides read TGTGCCTGGAGTGACGGGACGGTGAACACCGGGGAGCTGTTTTTT. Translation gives CAWSDGTVNTGELFF.

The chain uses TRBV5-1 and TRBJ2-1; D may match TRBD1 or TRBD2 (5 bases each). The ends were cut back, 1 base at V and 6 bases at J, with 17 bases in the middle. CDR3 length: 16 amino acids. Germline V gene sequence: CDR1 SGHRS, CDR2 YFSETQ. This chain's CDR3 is CASSLTLRDGRNEQFF. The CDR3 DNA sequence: TGCGCCAGCAGCTTGACGTTAAGGGACGGCCGCAATGAGCAGTTCTTC.